There are many counts of the clone carrying this TCR beta chain. This entry belongs to a study of T cells in Graves' hyperthyroidism and ophthalmopathy. TCR beta CDR3 sequences were amplified from RNA transcripts. The study used the HTBI primer set for a first-round RT-PCR of the TCR CDR3. TCRdb reprocessed the multiplex PCR reads with MiXCR, giving one entry per CDR3 protein. The repertoire holds fewer than 500,000 distinct CDR3 sequences, with approximately 13% as singletons. The source is a young man with Graves' hyperthyroidism that later progressed to Graves' ophthalmopathy. Sequencing input: blood.

CDR3 sequence: CASSPMTGSWQPQHF. DNA for the CDR3: TGTGCCAGCAGTCCGATGACTGGCTCATGGCAGCCCCAGCATTTT. The chain has TRBV28 and TRBJ1-5; unclear D gene. The CDR3 length is 15 residues. Looked up from germline, CDR1 is MDHEN and CDR2 is SYDVKM. V lost 5 bases and J 7 bases, leaving 18 bases between the germline ends.